What follows are 29 T cell receptor beta chains derived from one specimen sequenced in a study of shared clonotypes between healthy human individuals. Profiling relied on immunoSEQ multiplex PCR, and the TCRdb table lists in-frame clones only, not all of them. The table lists about 1.1 million clones, approximately 75% of them singletons. Input material: memory CD4+ T cells from PBMCs. Subset noted: CD45RA-negative fraction. The receptor set was obtained from a young man in good health. Some clones in this sample may be carry-over from other donors' samples.

The chain links TRBV9 to TRBJ2-7, with D tentatively TRBD2 (5 bases). The germline V gene encodes CDR1 SGDLS and CDR2 YYNGEE. The CDR3 loop spans 17 amino acids. Deletions cut 0 bases from V and 0 bases from J, with 16 bases between. CDR3 amino acids: CASSVGAGGKSSYEQYF. For the CDR3, the DNA is TGTGCCAGCAGCGTAGGGGCGGGTGGGAAAAGCTCCTACGAGCAGTACTTC.

This chain joins TRBV28 and TRBJ1-1; D is possibly TRBD1 (5 bases). The CDR3 contains 16 residues. Germline lookup yields CDR1 MDHEN and CDR2 SYDVKM. Between the trimmed V and J ends, which lost 4 bases and 4 bases, there was a span of 19 bases. DNA of the CDR3: TGTGCCAGCAGTTCCCAGGAAAGGGGCGGGGGCACTGAAGCTTTCTTT. It codes for CASSSQERGGGTEAFF.

The rearrangement joins TRBV6-1 to TRBJ2-7, with 10 positions matching TRBD2. Germline values: CDR1 MNHNS, CDR2 SASEGT. After removal of 0 bases from V and 4 bases from J, the junction contained 6 bases not matched to a gene. CDR3 length: 16 amino acids. The CDR3 DNA reads TGTGCCAGCAGTGAAGCCCTAGCGGGAGCCCCGTACGAGCAGTACTTC. Translated: CASSEALAGAPYEQYF.

The chain uses TRBV30 and TRBJ2-2, with 7 bases identical to TRBD1. The germline CDR1 and CDR2 sequences are GTSNPN and SVGIG (reference sequence). This CDR3 spans 11 amino acids. After removal of 5 bases from V and 10 bases from J, the junction contained 4 bases not matched to a gene. The CDR3 reads CAWDRDLELFF. In DNA, the CDR3 is TGTGCCTGGGACAGGGACCTGGAGCTGTTTTTT.

For this clone: Distinct nucleotide sequences in the sample also encode this CDR3. The chain has TRBV28 and TRBJ1-2, with 9 bases matching TRBD1. Trimming at V came to 6 bases and at J to 5 bases, leaving 4 bases not matched to a gene. The germline V gene encodes CDR1 MDHEN and CDR2 SYDVKM. There are 13 residues in the CDR3. The CDR3 DNA sequence: TGTGCCAGCAGCCGTGACAGGGGGTATGGCTACACCTTC. It codes for CASSRDRGYGYTF.

The chain couples TRBV6-6 to TRBJ2-7, with D possibly matching TRBD2 (5 bases). This CDR3 is 12 amino acids long. The V end lost 7 bases, the J end lost 7 bases, and 14 bases lay between the germline ends. Germline V gene lookup returns CDR1 MNHNY and CDR2 SVGAGI (reference sequence). CDR3 coding DNA: TGTGCCAGCAAAGGTCCGGAGCGGGAGCAGTACTTC. It translates to CASKGPEREQYF.

The chain employs TRBV27 and TRBJ2-1; D remains ambiguous. This CDR3 spans 15 amino acids. Trimming removed 5 bases at V and 4 bases at J, with 15 bases between. Germline CDR1 is MNHEY and CDR2 is SMNVEV (reference sequence). This CDR3 reads CASSIQALPYNEQFF. The CDR3 coding sequence is TGTGCCAGCAGTATTCAGGCCCTACCTTACAATGAGCAGTTCTTC.

The chain employs TRBV2 and TRBJ2-5; D is perhaps TRBD2 (6 bases). V was shortened by 8 bases and J by 1 base, with 17 bases between the two germline ends. Germline V gives CDR1 SNHLY, CDR2 FYNNEI. The CDR3 spans 15 residues. The CDR3 sequence is CASGEVLGVQETQYF. CDR3 coding DNA: TGTGCCAGCGGGGAGGTGTTGGGGGTCCAAGAGACCCAGTACTTC.

This clone was detected once. In the same sample, other DNA sequences code for this CDR3. V is TRBV11-3 and J is TRBJ2-5; D remains ambiguous. CDR3 size: 13 residues. Germline-derived CDR1 and CDR2 are SGHNT and YENEEA. Deletions cut 0 bases from V and 5 bases from J, with 7 bases between. The DNA for the CDR3 is TGTGCCAGCAGCTTAGAAAGTCAGGAGACCCAGTACTTC. This gives the protein CASSLESQETQYF.

Concerning this clone: Other DNA sequences within the sample encode an identical CDR3. This chain uses TRBV11-2 with TRBJ2-3, with unresolved D. The germline gives CDR1 SGHAT, CDR2 FQNNGV. Trimming left V 1 base short and J 3 bases short, with 2 bases between. This CDR3 has 12 amino acids. DNA of the CDR3: TGTGCCAGCAGCTTAGGTACAGATACGCAGTATTTT. This encodes CASSLGTDTQYF.

The rearrangement links TRBV27 to TRBJ2-7; 13 bases align to TRBD2. This CDR3 spans 18 amino acids. Germline V gives CDR1 MNHEY, CDR2 SMNVEV (reference sequence). Trimming took 6 bases from V and 2 from J; bases not matched to a gene: 13. The CDR3 region is CASSRRTSGSYFPYEQYF. DNA of the CDR3: TGTGCCAGCAGCCGTAGGACTAGCGGGAGTTATTTCCCCTACGAGCAGTACTTC.

The chain combines TRBV28 with TRBJ2-4; maybe TRBD2 (7 bases). Trimming removed 7 bases from V and 7 bases from J, with 14 bases in between. This CDR3 contains 13 residues. Germline CDR1 is MDHEN and CDR2 is SYDVKM. This CDR3 reads CASKEGGANIQYF. The CDR3 DNA reads as TGTGCCAGCAAAGAGGGGGGGGCGAACATTCAGTACTTC.

The chain is built from TRBV7-2 and TRBJ2-1; the D is unclear. The CDR3 is made up of 15 amino acids. Germline CDR1 SGHTA, CDR2 FQGNSA. Trimming pared 5 bases from V and 5 bases from J, leaving 16 bases between. CDR3 sequence reads: CASSPRWLVNNEQFF. The CDR3 region has the DNA TGTGCCAGCAGCCCGAGGTGGCTAGTGAACAATGAGCAGTTCTTC. Full variable domain (outside the CDR3, taken from reference TRBV7-2 and TRBJ2-1): GAGVSQSPSNKVTEKGKDVELRCDPISGHTALYWYRQSLGQGLEFLIYFQGNSAPDKSGLPSDRFSAERTGGSVSTLTIQRTQQEDSAVYLCASSPRWLVNNEQFFGPGTRLTVL.

This clone was seen repeatedly, ten times or more. The chain has TRBV29-1 and TRBJ2-7; D perhaps matches TRBD2 (5 bases). Germline CDR1 and CDR2: SQVTM and ANQGSEA. The CDR3 is made up of 14 amino acids. The V end lost 4 bases, the J end lost 2 bases, and 15 bases lay between the germline ends. CDR3 DNA: TGCAGCGTTGTGGGCGGGCCCTCTCCCTACGAGCAGTACTTC. The encoded protein is CSVVGGPSPYEQYF.

The chain couples TRBV7-2 to TRBJ2-7; TRBD1 matches 7 bases. This CDR3 has 15 amino acids. The germline CDR1 and CDR2 sequences are SGHTA and FQGNSA. J lost 6 bases, V lost 5 bases, and 13 bases had no gene match. The CDR3 bases are TGTGCCAGCAGCCGAACAATAACAGGGGTGGGCGAGCAGTACTTC. Translated: CASSRTITGVGEQYF.

Concerning this clone itself: The sample carries other DNA sequences with the same CDR3. The V call is TRBV10-3, the J call TRBJ2-7; the match to TRBD1 covers 12 bases. The CDR3 runs 15 residues. In germline, CDR1 is ENHRY, CDR2 SYGVKD. The ends lost 3 bases at V and 4 bases at J; junction bases unmatched: 4. For the CDR3, the DNA is TGTGCCATCAGTGATCCGGGACAGGGGGCTTACGAGCAGTACTTC. Residues: CAISDPGQGAYEQYF.

To note about this clone: Other DNA sequences in this specimen translate into the identical CDR3. The chain employs TRBV18 and TRBJ1-1; tentatively, D is TRBD1 (5 bases). Germline V gives CDR1 KGHSH, CDR2 LQKENI. Trimming removed 3 bases at V and 1 base at J, with 6 bases between. This CDR3 is 13 amino acids long. CDR3 sequence reads: CASSPGQNTEAFF. Here the CDR3 DNA reads TGTGCCAGCTCACCCGGACAGAACACTGAAGCTTTCTTT.

The rearrangement links TRBV18 to TRBJ2-5, with D possibly matching TRBD2 (5 bases). V lost 3 bases and J 0 bases, leaving 11 bases between the germline ends. The CDR3 covers 15 residues. The germline V gene encodes CDR1 KGHSH and CDR2 LQKENI. The CDR3 reads CASSPARAHQETQYF. CDR3 nucleotide sequence: TGTGCCAGCTCACCGGCGCGGGCTCACCAAGAGACCCAGTACTTC. Combining the CDR3 with reference TRBV18 and TRBJ2-5 gives the whole variable domain NAGVMQNPRHLVRRRGQEARLRCSPMKGHSHVYWYRQLPEEGLKFMVYLQKENIIDESGMPKERFSAEFPKEGPSILRIQQVVRGDSAAYFCASSPARAHQETQYFGPGTRLLVL.

The chain recombines TRBV25-1 with TRBJ1-2, with 11 bases identical to TRBD1. Germline CDR1 MGHDK, CDR2 SYGVNS. V shed 4 bases and J 6 bases; nucleotides not matched to a gene: 4. The CDR3 covers 14 residues. CDR3 in amino acids: CASSGTGQGDGYTF. In DNA form, the CDR3 reads TGTGCCAGCAGTGGTACGGGACAGGGGGATGGCTACACCTTC.

V gene TRBV13 combines with J gene TRBJ2-5; tentative D call: TRBD1 (6 bases). Trimming stripped 8 bases from V and 1 base from J, with 14 bases between. CDR1 and CDR2 from the germline V gene are PRHDT and FYEKMQ (reference sequence). The CDR3 length is 14 residues. This chain's CDR3 is CASGQQGTQETQYF. In nucleotides, the CDR3 is TGTGCCAGCGGACAGCAGGGAACCCAAGAGACCCAGTACTTC.

The chain links TRBV10-1 to TRBJ2-7, with D uncertain. Trimming stripped 2 bases from V and 1 base from J, with 15 bases between. Per the germline V gene, CDR1 is WNHNN and CDR2 is SYGVQD (reference sequence). The CDR3 extends over 16 amino acids. The CDR3 sequence is CASSERPGSHSYEQYF. The DNA for the CDR3 is TGCGCCAGCAGTGAGAGACCAGGAAGCCATTCCTACGAGCAGTACTTC.

The rearrangement uses TRBV2 and TRBJ2-1; D gene uncertain. Trimming removed 3 bases at V and 6 bases at J, with 9 bases between. The germline CDR1 and CDR2 sequences are SNHLY and FYNNEI. CDR3 length: 13 residues. CDR3 in DNA: TGTGCCAGCAGTGATGGCATAGGCAATGAGCAGTTCTTC. Its protein product is CASSDGIGNEQFF.

The chain employs TRBV30 and TRBJ1-2; D call uncertain. Germline CDR1 reads GTSNPN; CDR2 reads SVGIG (reference sequence). V lost 1 base, J lost 8 bases, and 8 bases lay in between. The CDR3 totals 11 residues. This CDR3 is CAWSALGGYTF. The CDR3 DNA reads TGTGCCTGGAGTGCCCTCGGCGGCTACACCTTC. The full variable domain, with the rest looked up from reference TRBV30 and TRBJ1-2, is SQTIHQWPATLVQPVGSPLSLECTVEGTSNPNLYWYRQAAGRGLQLLFYSVGIGQISSEVPQNLSASRPQDRQFILSSKKLLLSDSGFYLCAWSALGGYTFGSGTRLTVV.

The chain employs TRBV15 and TRBJ2-7, with D uncertain. Between the trimmed V and J ends, which lost 1 base and 1 base, there was a span of 8 bases. The CDR3 extends over 14 amino acids. Germline CDR1 and CDR2: LNHNV and YYDKDF (reference sequence). DNA for the CDR3: TGTGCCACCAGCAGAGTGTCCGGATCCTACGAGCAGTACTTC. Translating it yields CATSRVSGSYEQYF.

The chain carries TRBV6-7 and TRBJ2-7; tentatively, D is TRBD1 or TRBD2 (5 bases each). TRBV6-7 falls under the ORF class, with uncertain function. The CDR3 totals 20 residues. V was clipped by 2 bases and J by 5 bases, with 31 bases between them. CDR3 loop: CASSYRRIGLWGRPSHEQYF. CDR3 coding DNA: TGTGCCAGCAGTTACCGAAGAATCGGATTGTGGGGGAGACCCTCGCACGAGCAGTACTTC.

In the case of this clone: This sample also contains other DNA sequences that code for the same CDR3. The chain joins TRBV6-5 to TRBJ1-1; D unclear. The CDR3 runs 14 residues. Germline V CDR1 and CDR2: MNHEY, SVGAGI. Between the trimmed V and J ends, which lost 0 bases and 5 bases, there was a span of 10 bases. The chain's CDR3 is CASSYSRGRTEAFF. The CDR3 DNA is TGTGCCAGCAGTTACTCGAGAGGACGGACTGAAGCTTTCTTT.

The genes are TRBV4-2 and TRBJ2-7; 7 positions agree with TRBD2. In germline, CDR1 is LGHNA, CDR2 YNFKEQ. The CDR3 covers 15 residues. The V gene end was trimmed by 1 base and the J gene end by 2 bases; junction bases not matched to a gene: 5. The CDR3 region is CASSQVASGTYEQYF. CDR3 coding DNA: TGTGCCAGCAGCCAAGTAGCTAGCGGAACCTACGAGCAGTACTTC.

As regards this clone: This likely traces to a read error, being one base from a far larger clone. Other DNA sequences in this sample translate to the same CDR3. The chain is built from TRBV5-6 and TRBJ2-3; 13 positions match TRBD2. The CDR3 contains 15 residues. Per the germline V gene, CDR1 is SGHDT and CDR2 is YYEEEE. The CDR3 here is CASSSGLAGADTQYF. The DNA for the CDR3 is TGTGCCAGTAGCTCCGGACTAGCGGGAGCAGATACGCAGTATTTT.

This chain joins TRBV2 and TRBJ1-2, with D possibly matching TRBD1 (5 bases). The germline V gene encodes CDR1 SNHLY and CDR2 FYNNEI. V lost 2 bases and J 8 bases, leaving 21 bases between the germline ends. This CDR3 contains 16 residues. In DNA, the CDR3 is TGTGCCAGCAGTGAACTGCCGGCTGGGGCGAGGGGAGGCTACACCTTC. It translates to CASSELPAGARGGYTF.